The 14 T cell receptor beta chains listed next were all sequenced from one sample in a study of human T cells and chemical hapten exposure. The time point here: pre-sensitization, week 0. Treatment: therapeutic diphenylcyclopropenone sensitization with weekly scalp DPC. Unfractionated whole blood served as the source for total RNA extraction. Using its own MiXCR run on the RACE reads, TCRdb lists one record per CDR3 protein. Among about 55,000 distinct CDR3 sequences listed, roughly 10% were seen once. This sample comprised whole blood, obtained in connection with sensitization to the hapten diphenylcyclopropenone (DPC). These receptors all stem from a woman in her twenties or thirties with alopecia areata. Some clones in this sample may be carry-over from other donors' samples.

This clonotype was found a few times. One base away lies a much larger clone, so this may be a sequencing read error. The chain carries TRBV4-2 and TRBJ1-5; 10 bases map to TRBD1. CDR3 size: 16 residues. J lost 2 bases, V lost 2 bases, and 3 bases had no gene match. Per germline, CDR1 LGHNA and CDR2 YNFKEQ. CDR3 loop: CASSQTTGGGNQPQHF. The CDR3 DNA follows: TGTGCCAGCAGCCAAACGACAGGGGGCGGCAATCAGCCCCAGCATTTT.

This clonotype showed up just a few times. The CDR3 here is CASSGRLEGFITDTQYF. CDR3 DNA: TGTGCCAGCAGCGGGCGGTTGGAGGGGTTCATCACAGATACGCAGTATTTT. This chain links TRBV11-2 with TRBJ2-3; TRBD2 is a possible D gene (6 bases). CDR3 length equals 17 residues. Germline values: CDR1 SGHAT, CDR2 FQNNGV. Deletions cut 5 bases from V and 2 bases from J, with 20 bases between.

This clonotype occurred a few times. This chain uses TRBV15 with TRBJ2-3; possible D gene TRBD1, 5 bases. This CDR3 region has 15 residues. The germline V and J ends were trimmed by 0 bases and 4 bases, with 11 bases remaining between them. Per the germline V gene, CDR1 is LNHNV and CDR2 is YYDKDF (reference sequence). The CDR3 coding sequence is TGTGCCACCAGCAGAGAGGGCAGGGATGCAGATACGCAGTATTTT. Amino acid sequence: CATSREGRDADTQYF.

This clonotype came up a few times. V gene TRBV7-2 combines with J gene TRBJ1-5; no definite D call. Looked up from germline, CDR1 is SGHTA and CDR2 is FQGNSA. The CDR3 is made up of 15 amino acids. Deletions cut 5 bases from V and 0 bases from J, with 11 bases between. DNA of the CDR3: TGTGCCAGCAGCCCAACCCCAAGTAGCAATCAGCCCCAGCATTTT. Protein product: CASSPTPSSNQPQHF.

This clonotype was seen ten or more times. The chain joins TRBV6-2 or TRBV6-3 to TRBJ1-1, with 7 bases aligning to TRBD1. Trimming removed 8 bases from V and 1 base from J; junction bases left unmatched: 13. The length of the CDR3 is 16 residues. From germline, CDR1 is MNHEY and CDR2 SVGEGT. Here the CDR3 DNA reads TGTGCCAGCCAACCCGGGACAGAAATTTGGAACACTGAAGCTTTCTTT. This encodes CASQPGTEIWNTEAFF.

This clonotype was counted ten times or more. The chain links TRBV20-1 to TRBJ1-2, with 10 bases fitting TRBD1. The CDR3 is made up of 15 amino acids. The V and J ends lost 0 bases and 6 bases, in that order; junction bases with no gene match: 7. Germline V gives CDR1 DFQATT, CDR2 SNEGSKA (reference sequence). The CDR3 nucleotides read TGCAGTGCTAGAGATTGGGACAGGGGATACGATGGCTACACCTTC. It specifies CSARDWDRGYDGYTF.

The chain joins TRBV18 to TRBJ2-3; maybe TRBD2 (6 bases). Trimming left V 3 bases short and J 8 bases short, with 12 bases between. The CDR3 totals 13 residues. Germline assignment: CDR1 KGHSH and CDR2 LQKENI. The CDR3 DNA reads TGTGCCAGCTCACCTCAGGGAGGCGGTACGCAGTATTTT. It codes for CASSPQGGGTQYF.

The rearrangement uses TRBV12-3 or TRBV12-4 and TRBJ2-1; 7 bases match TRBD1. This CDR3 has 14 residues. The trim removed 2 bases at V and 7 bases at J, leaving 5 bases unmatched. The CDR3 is CASSLIGGGNEQFF. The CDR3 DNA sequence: TGTGCCAGCAGTTTAATAGGGGGCGGGAATGAGCAGTTCTTC.

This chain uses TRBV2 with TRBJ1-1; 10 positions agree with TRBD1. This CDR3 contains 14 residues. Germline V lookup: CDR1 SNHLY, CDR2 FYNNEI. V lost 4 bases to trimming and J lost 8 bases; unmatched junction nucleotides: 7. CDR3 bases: TGTGCCAGCAGTGGCGGGACAGGGGTCTCCGAAGCTTTCTTT. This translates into CASSGGTGVSEAFF.

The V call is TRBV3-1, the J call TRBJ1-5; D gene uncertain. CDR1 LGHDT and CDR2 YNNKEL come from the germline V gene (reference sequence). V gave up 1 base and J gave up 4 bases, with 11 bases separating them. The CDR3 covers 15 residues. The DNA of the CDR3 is TGTGCCAGCAGCCAAGGTCGTTCCGGAAATCAGCCCCAGCATTTT. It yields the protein CASSQGRSGNQPQHF.

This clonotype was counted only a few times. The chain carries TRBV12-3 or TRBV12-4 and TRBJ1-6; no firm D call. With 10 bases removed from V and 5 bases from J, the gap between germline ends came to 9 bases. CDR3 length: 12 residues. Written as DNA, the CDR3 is TGTGCCACTCGACGGGATAATTCACCCCTCCACTTT. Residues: CATRRDNSPLHF.

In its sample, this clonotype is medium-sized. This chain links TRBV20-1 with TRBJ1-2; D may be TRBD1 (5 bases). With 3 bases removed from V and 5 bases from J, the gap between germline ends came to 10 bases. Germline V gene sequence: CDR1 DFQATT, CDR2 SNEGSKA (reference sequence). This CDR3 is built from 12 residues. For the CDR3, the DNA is TGCAGTGCTAGTCCGCAGGGTTATGGCTACACCTTC. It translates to CSASPQGYGYTF.

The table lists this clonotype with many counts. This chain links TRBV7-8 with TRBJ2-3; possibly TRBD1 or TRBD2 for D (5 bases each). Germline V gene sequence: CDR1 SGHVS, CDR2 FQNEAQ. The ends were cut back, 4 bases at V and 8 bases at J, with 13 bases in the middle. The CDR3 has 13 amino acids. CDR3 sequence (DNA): TGTGCCAGCAGCTCGCTCGGGGCCCCTACGCAGTATTTT. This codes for CASSSLGAPTQYF.

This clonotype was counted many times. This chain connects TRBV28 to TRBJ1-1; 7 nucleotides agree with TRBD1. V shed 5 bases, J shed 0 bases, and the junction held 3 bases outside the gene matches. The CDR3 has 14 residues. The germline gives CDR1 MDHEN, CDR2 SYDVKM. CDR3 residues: CASSPDRMNTEAFF. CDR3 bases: TGTGCCAGCAGTCCGGACAGGATGAACACTGAAGCTTTCTTT.